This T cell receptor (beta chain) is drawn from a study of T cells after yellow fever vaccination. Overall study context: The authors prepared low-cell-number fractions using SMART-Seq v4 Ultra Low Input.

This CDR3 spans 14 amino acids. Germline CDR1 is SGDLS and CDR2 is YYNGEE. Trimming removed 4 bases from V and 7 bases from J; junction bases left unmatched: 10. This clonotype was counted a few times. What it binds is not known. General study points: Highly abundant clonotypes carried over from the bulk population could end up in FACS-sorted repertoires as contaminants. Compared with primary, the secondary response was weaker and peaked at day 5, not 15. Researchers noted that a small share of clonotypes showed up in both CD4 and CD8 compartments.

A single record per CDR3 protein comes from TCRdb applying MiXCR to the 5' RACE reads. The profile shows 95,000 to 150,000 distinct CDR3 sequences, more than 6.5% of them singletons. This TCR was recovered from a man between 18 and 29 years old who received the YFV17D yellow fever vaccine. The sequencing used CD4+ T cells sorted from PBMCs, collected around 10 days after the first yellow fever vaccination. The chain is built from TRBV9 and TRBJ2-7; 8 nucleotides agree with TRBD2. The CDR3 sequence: CASSYGGGSWEQYF. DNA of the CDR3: TGTGCCAGCAGCTATGGCGGGGGGTCGTGGGAGCAGTACTTC.